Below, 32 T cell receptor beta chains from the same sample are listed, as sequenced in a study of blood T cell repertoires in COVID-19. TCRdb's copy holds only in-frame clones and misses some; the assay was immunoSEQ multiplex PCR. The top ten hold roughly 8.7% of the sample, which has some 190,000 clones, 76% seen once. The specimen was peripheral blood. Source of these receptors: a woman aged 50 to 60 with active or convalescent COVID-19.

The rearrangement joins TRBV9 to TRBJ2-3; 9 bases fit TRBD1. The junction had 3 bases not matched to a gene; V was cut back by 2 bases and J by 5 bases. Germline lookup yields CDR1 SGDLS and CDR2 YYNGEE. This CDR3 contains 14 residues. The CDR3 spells CASSVGTGLDTQYF. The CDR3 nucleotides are TGTGCCAGCAGCGTGGGGACAGGGTTAGATACGCAGTATTTT.

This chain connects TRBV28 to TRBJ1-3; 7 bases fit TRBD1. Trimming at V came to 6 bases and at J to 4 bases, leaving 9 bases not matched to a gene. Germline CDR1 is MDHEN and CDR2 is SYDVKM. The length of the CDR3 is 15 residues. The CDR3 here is CASSGYRDRGNTIYF. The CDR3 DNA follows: TGTGCCAGCAGCGGTTACCGGGACAGAGGAAACACCATATATTTT.

The chain's CDR3 is CASSIIPGTGRETQYF. The CDR3 DNA reads TGTGCCAGCTCGATCATCCCCGGGACAGGGCGGGAGACCCAGTACTTC. The chain links TRBV18 to TRBJ2-5; 9 bases line up with TRBD1. The junction had 13 bases not matched to a gene; V was cut back by 6 bases and J by 5 bases. The germline CDR1 and CDR2 sequences are KGHSH and LQKENI. CDR3 length: 16 residues.

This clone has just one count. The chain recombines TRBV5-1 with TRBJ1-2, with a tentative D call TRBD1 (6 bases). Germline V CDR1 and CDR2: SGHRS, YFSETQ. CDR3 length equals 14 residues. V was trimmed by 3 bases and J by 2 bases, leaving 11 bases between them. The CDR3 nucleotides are TGCGCCAGCAGCTCGCTACAGGGCAACTATGGCTACACCTTC. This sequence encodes CASSSLQGNYGYTF.

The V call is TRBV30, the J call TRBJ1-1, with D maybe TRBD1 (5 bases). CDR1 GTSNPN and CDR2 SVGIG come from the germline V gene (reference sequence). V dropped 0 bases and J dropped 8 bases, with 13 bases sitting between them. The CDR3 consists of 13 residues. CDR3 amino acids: CAWSVGGYREAFF. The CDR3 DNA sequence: TGTGCCTGGAGTGTGGGAGGGTACAGGGAAGCTTTCTTT. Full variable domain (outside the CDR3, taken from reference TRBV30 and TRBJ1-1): SQTIHQWPATLVQPVGSPLSLECTVEGTSNPNLYWYRQAAGRGLQLLFYSVGIGQISSEVPQNLSASRPQDRQFILSSKKLLLSDSGFYLCAWSVGGYREAFFGQGTRLTVV.

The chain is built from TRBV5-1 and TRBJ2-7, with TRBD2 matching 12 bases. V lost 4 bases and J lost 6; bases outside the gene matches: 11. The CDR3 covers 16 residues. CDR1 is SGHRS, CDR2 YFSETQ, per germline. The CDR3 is CASSPTSGSGSSEQYF. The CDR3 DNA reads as TGCGCCAGCAGCCCGACTAGCGGGAGCGGGTCTAGCGAGCAGTACTTC.

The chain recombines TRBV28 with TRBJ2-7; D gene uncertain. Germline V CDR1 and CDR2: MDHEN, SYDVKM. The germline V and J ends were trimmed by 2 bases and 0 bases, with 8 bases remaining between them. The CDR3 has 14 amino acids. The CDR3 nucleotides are TGTGCCAGCAGTTTACTAGTTACCTCCTACGAGCAGTACTTC. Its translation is CASSLLVTSYEQYF. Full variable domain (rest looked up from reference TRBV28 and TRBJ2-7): DVKVTQSSRYLVKRTGEKVFLECVQDMDHENMFWYRQDPGLGLRLIYFSYDVKMKEKGDIPEGYSVSREKKERFSLILESASTNQTSMYLCASSLLVTSYEQYFGPGTRLTVT.

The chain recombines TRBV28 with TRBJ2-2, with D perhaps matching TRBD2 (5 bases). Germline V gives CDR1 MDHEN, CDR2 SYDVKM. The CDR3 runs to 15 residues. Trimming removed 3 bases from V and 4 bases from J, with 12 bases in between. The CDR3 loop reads CASSFRRVLTGELFF. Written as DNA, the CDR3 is TGTGCCAGCAGTTTTCGGCGGGTACTCACCGGGGAGCTGTTTTTT.

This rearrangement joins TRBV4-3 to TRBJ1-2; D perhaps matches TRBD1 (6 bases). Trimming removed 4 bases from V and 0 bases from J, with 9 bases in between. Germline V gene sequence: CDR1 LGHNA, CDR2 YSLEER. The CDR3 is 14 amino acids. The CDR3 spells CASSPGAPNYGYTF. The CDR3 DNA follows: TGCGCCAGCAGCCCAGGGGCCCCTAACTATGGCTACACCTTC.

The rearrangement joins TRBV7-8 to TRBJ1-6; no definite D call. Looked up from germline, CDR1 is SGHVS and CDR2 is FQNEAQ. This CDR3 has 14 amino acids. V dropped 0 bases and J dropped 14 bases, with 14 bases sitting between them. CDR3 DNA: TGTGCCAGCAGCTTAGCGGGAGCCTCTGCCGCCCTCCACTTT. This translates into CASSLAGASAALHF.

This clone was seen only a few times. CDR3 DNA sequence: TGTGCCAGCAGTGAATCGCAAAGCGGCCCAAGGGACAATGAGCAGTTCTTC. It translates to CASSESQSGPRDNEQFF. The chain recombines TRBV25-1 with TRBJ2-1, with D tentatively TRBD2 (5 bases). The germline CDR1 and CDR2 sequences are MGHDK and SYGVNS. The V gene lost 1 base and the J gene lost 5 bases, with 18 bases spanning the gap. CDR3 size: 17 residues.

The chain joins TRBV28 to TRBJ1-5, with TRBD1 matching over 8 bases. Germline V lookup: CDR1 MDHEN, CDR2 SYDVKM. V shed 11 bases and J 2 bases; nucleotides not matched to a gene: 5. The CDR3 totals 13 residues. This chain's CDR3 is CASGGGGNQPQHF. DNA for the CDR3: TGTGCCTCAGGGGGCGGTGGCAATCAGCCCCAGCATTTT. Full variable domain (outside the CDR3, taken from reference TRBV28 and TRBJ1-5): DVKVTQSSRYLVKRTGEKVFLECVQDMDHENMFWYRQDPGLGLRLIYFSYDVKMKEKGDIPEGYSVSREKKERFSLILESASTNQTSMYLCASGGGGNQPQHFGDGTRLSIL.

For the CDR3, the DNA is TGTGCCAGCAGCTTAGGAGTGGGTCTAGCGGGAGATGAGCAGTTCTTC. Translated: CASSLGVGLAGDEQFF. The gene calls are TRBV11-2 and TRBJ2-1; the match to TRBD2 covers 10 bases. The CDR3 loop spans 16 amino acids. Germline V gene lookup returns CDR1 SGHAT and CDR2 FQNNGV. V was pared by 1 base and J by 8 bases, with 8 bases of the junction left unmatched.

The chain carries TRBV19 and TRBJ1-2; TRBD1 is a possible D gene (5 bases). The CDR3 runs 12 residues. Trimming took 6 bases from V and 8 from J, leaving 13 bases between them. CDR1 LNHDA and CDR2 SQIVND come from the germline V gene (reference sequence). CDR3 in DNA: TGTGCCAGTAGCCCTATGCAGGGCGGCTACACCTTC. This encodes CASSPMQGGYTF.

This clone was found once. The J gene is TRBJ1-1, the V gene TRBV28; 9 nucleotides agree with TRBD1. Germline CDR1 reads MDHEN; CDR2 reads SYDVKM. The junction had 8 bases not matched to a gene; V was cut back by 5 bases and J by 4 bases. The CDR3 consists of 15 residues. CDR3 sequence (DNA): TGTGCCAGCAGTGGCGACAGGGGGTGGAGCACTGAAGCTTTCTTT. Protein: CASSGDRGWSTEAFF. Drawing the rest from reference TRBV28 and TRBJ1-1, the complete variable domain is DVKVTQSSRYLVKRTGEKVFLECVQDMDHENMFWYRQDPGLGLRLIYFSYDVKMKEKGDIPEGYSVSREKKERFSLILESASTNQTSMYLCASSGDRGWSTEAFFGQGTRLTVV.

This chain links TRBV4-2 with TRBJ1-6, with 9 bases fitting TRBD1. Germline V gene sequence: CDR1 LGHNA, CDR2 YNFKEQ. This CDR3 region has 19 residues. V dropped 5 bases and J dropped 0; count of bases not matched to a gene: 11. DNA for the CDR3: TGTGCCAGCAGCTTAGTTCGGACAGGGGATGTCTCCTATAATTCACCCCTCCACTTT. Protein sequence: CASSLVRTGDVSYNSPLHF.

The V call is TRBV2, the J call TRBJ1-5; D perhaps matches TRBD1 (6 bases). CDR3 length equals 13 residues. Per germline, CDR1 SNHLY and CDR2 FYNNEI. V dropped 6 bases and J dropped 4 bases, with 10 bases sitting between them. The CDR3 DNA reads TGTGCCAGCAGGCCACAGGGAAATCAGCCCCAGCATTTT. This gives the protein CASRPQGNQPQHF. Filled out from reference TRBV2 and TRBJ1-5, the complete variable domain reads EPEVTQTPSHQVTQMGQEVILRCVPISNHLYFYWYRQILGQKVEFLVSFYNNEISEKSEIFDDQFSVERPDGSNFTLKIRSTKLEDSAMYFCASRPQGNQPQHFGDGTRLSIL.

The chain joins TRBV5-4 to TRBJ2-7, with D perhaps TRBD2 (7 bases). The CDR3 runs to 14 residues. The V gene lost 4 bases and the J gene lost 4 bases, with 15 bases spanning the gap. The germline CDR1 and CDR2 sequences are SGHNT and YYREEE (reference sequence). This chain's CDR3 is CASSGGAGGYEQYF. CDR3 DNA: TGTGCCAGCAGCGGGGGGGCTGGGGGATACGAGCAGTACTTC.

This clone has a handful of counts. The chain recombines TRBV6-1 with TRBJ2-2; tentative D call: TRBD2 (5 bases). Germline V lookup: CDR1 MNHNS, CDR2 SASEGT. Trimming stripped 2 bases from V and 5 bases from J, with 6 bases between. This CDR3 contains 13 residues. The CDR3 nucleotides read TGTGCCAGCAGTGAAATAGCGACCGGGGAGCTGTTTTTT. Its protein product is CASSEIATGELFF.

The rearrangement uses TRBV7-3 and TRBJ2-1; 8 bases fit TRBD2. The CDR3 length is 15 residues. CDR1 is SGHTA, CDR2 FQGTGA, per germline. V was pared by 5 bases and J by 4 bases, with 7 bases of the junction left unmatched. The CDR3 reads CASSQTSESYNEQFF. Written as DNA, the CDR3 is TGTGCCAGCAGCCAGACTAGCGAGAGTTACAATGAGCAGTTCTTC. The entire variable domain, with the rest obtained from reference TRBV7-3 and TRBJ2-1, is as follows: GAGVSQTPSNKVTEKGKYVELRCDPISGHTALYWYRQSLGQGPEFLIYFQGTGAADDSGLPNDRFFAVRPEGSVSTLKIQRTERGDSAVYLCASSQTSESYNEQFFGPGTRLTVL.

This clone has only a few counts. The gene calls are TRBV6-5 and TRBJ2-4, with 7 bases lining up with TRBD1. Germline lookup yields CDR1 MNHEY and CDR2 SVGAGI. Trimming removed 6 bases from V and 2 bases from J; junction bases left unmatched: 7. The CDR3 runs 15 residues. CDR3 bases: TGTGCCAGCAGACCCCCGACAGGGTCCAAAAACATTCAGTACTTC. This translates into CASRPPTGSKNIQYF.

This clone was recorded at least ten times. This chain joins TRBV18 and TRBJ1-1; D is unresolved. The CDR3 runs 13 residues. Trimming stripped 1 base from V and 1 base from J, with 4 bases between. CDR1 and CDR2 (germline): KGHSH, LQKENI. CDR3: CASSPLANTEAFF. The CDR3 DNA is TGTGCCAGCTCACCACTGGCGAACACTGAAGCTTTCTTT.

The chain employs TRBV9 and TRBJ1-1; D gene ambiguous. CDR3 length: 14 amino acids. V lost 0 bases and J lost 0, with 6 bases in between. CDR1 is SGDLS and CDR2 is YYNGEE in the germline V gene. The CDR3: CASSVVGVNTEAFF. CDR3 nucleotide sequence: TGTGCCAGCAGCGTAGTAGGAGTGAACACTGAAGCTTTCTTT.

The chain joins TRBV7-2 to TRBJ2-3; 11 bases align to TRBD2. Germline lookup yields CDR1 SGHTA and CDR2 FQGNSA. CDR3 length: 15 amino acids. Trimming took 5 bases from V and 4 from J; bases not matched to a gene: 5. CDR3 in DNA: TGTGCCAGCAGCAAAACTAGCGGGGGTTCAGATACGCAGTATTTT. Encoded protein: CASSKTSGGSDTQYF. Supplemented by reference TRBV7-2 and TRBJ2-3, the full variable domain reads GAGVSQSPSNKVTEKGKDVELRCDPISGHTALYWYRQSLGQGLEFLIYFQGNSAPDKSGLPSDRFSAERTGGSVSTLTIQRTQQEDSAVYLCASSKTSGGSDTQYFGPGTRLTVL.

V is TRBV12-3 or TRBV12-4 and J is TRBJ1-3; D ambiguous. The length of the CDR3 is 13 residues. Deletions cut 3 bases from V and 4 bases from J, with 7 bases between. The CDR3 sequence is CASSFSPGNTIYF. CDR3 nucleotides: TGTGCCAGCAGTTTCTCTCCGGGAAACACCATATATTTT.

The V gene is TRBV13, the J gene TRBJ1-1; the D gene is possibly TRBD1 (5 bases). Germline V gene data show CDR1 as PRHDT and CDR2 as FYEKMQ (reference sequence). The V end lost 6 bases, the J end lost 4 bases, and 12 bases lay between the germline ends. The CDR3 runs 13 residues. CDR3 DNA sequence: TGTGCCAGCAGAAGGGGCTCTCCCACTGAAGCTTTCTTT. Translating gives CASRRGSPTEAFF.

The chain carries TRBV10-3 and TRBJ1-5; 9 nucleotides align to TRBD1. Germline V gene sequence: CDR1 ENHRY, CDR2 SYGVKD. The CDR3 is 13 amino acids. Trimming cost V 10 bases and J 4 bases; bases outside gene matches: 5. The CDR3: CATWTGENQPQHF. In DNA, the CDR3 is TGTGCCACCTGGACAGGGGAGAATCAGCCCCAGCATTTT.

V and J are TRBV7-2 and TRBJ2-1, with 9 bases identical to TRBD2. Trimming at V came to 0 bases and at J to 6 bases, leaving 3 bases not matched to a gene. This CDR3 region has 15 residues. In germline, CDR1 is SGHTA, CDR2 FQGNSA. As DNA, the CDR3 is TGTGCCAGCAGCTTAGCAGCGGGAGGTTTCAATGAGCAGTTCTTC. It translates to CASSLAAGGFNEQFF.

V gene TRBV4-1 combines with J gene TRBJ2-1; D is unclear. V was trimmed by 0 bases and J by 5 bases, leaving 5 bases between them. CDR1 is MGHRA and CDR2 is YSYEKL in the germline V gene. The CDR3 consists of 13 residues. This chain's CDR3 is CASSQELHNEQFF. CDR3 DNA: TGCGCCAGCAGCCAAGAACTCCACAATGAGCAGTTCTTC.

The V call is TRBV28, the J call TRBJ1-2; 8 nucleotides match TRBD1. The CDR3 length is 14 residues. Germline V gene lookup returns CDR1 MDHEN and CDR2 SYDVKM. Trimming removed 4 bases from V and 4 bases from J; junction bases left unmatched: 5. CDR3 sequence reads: CASSSGGPSYGYTF. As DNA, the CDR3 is TGTGCCAGCAGTTCAGGGGGCCCTAGCTATGGCTACACCTTC.

CDR3 loop: CASSVSTGTDTQYF. CDR3 DNA: TGTGCCAGCAGTGTGTCGACAGGCACAGATACGCAGTATTTT. The chain couples TRBV2 to TRBJ2-3, with TRBD1 as a possible D gene (5 bases). This CDR3 region has 14 residues. Trimming took off 4 bases at V and 1 base at J, with 9 bases between the two ends. From germline, CDR1 is SNHLY and CDR2 FYNNEI.

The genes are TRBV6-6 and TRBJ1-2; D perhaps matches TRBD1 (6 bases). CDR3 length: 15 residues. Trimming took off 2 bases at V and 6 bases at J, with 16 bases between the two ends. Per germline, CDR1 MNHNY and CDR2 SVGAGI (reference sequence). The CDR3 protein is CASSYEGAGVNGYTF. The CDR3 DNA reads TGTGCCAGCAGTTACGAGGGCGCAGGGGTGAATGGCTACACCTTC.